The sequence of this T cell receptor beta chain was determined in a study of T cell repertoires in cytomegalovirus infection. Concerning this clonotype: Its specificity is not known.

TCRdb re-analysed the reads in MiXCR, keeping a single row per CDR3 protein. The sample includes over 100,000 distinct CDR3 sequences, around 28% of them seen just once. Germline CDR1 and CDR2: SNHLY and FYNNEI. V dropped 4 bases and J dropped 4; count of bases not matched to a gene: 1. There are 14 residues in the CDR3. This rearrangement joins TRBV2 to TRBJ2-7; 13 bases are shared with TRBD2. The TCR comes from a human donor in good health (CMV status not recorded). Some clones in this sample may be carry-over from other donors' samples. Material: CD8+ T cells from cultured PBMCs, obtained from culture after CMV antigen stimulation. CDR3 protein: CASSGTSGGYEQYF. The CDR3 DNA sequence: TGTGCCAGCAGTGGGACTAGCGGGGGTTACGAGCAGTACTTC.